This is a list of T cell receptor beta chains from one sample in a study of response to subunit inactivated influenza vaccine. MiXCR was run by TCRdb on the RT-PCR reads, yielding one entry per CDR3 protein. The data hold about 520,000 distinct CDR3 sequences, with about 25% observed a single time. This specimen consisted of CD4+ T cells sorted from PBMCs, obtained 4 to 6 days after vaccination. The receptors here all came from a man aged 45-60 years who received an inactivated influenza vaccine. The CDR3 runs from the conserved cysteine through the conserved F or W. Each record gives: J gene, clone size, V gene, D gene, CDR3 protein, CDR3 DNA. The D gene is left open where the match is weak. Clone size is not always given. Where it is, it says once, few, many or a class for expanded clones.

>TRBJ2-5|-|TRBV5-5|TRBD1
CASTETGTGKETQYF
TGTGCCAGCACCGAGACTGGGACAGGGAAAGAGACCCAGTACTTC
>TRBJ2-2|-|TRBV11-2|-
CASSLAFGPPNTGELFF
TGTGCCAGCAGCTTAGCATTTGGACCCCCGAACACCGGGGAGCTGTTTTTT
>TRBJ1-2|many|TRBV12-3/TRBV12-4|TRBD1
CASSPGTGGSYGYTF
TGTGCCAGCAGCCCAGGGACAGGAGGCAGCTATGGCTACACCTTC
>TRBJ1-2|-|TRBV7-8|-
CASSPNRAPYGYTF
TGTGCCAGCAGCCCCAACCGGGCCCCCTATGGCTACACCTTC
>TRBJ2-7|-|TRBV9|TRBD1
CASSLRQGGTYEQYF
TGTGCCAGCAGCCTACGACAGGGGGGGACCTACGAGCAGTACTTC
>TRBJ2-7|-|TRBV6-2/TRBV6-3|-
CASSYVARWGLATLRGEQYF
TGTGCCAGCAGTTACGTCGCAAGATGGGGGCTAGCGACCTTACGCGGCGAGCAGTACTTC
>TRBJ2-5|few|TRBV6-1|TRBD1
CASRGQGVIETQYF
TGTGCCAGCAGGGGACAGGGGGTAATTGAGACCCAGTACTTC
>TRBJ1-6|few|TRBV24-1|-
CATKGSQNNSPLHF
TGTGCCACCAAAGGTTCCCAGAATAATTCACCCCTCCACTTT
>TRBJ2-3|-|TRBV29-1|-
CSAGAYTDTQYF
TGCAGCGCCGGGGCTTACACAGATACGCAGTATTTT
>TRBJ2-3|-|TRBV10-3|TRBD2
CAISNIGLAGPTDTQYF
TGTGCCATCAGTAACATCGGACTAGCGGGTCCCACAGATACGCAGTATTTT
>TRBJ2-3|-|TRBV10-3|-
CAISERARRTDTQYF
TGTGCCATCAGTGAGCGGGCCCGGAGGACAGATACGCAGTATTTT
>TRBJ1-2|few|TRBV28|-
CASSFGQFYGYTF
TGTGCCAGCAGTTTCGGACAGTTCTATGGCTACACCTTC
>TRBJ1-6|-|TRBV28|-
CASSSPLLTDNSPLHF
TGTGCCAGCAGTTCCCCCCTTTTAACGGATAATTCACCCCTCCACTTT
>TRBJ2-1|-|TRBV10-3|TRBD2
CAISEPQGLAGGINEQFF
TGTGCCATCAGTGAGCCTCAGGGACTAGCGGGAGGGATCAATGAGCAGTTCTTC
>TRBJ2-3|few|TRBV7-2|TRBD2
CASSLRPAGVGTDTQYF
TGTGCCAGCAGTTTAAGGCCCGCGGGAGTCGGCACAGATACGCAGTATTTT
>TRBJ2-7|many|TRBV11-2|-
CASGSSYEQYF
TGCGCCAGCGGCTCTTCCTACGAGCAGTACTTC
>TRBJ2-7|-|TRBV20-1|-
CSALTYEQYF
TGCAGTGCTCTTACATACGAGCAGTACTTC
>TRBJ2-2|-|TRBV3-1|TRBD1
CASSQVHGQGAGGELFF
TGTGCCAGCAGCCAAGTTCACGGACAGGGGGCAGGCGGGGAGCTGTTTTTT
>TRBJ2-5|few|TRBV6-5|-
CASSYSRRDAETQYF
TGTGCCAGCAGTTACTCGCGCAGGGATGCGGAGACCCAGTACTTC
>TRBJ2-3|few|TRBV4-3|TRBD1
CASSPGQGYTDTQYF
TGCGCCAGCAGCCCGGGACAGGGGTACACAGATACGCAGTATTTT
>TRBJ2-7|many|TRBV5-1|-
CASRGSANEQYF
TGCGCCAGCAGAGGTTCGGCTAACGAGCAGTACTTC
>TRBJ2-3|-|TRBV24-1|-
CATSSIADTQYF
TGTGCCACCAGCAGCATCGCAGATACGCAGTATTTT
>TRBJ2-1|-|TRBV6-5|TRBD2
CASSYSGTSRNEQFF
TGTGCCAGCAGTTACTCCGGGACTAGCCGCAATGAGCAGTTCTTC
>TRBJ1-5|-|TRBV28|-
CASSLGLRDSQPQHF
TGTGCCAGCAGTTTGGGGCTACGAGATTCTCAGCCCCAGCATTTT
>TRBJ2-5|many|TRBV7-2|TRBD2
CASSLPSGGQETQYF
TGTGCCAGCAGCTTACCTAGCGGGGGACAAGAGACCCAGTACTTC
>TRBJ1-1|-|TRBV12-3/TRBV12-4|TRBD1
CASSSRTGRSEAFF
TGTGCCAGCAGTTCTCGGACAGGGCGGTCTGAAGCTTTCTTT
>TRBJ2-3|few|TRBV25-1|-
CASRAGQSGGTDTQYF
TGTGCCAGCAGAGCTGGACAGTCTGGAGGAACAGATACGCAGTATTTT
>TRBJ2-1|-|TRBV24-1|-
CATSPNSRSNEQFF
TGTGCCACCAGCCCCAACAGCAGGAGCAATGAGCAGTTCTTC
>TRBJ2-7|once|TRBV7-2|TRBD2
CASSRTSGSLSYEQYF
TGTGCCAGCAGCCGAACTAGCGGGAGTTTATCCTACGAGCAGTACTTC
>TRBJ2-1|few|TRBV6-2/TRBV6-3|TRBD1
CASSYGQGAREQFF
TGTGCCAGCAGTTACGGACAGGGGGCGAGGGAGCAGTTCTTC